This T cell receptor (beta chain) was sequenced for a study of blood T cell repertoires in COVID-19. The V gene end was trimmed by 3 bases and the J gene end by 3 bases; junction bases not matched to a gene: 7. This CDR3 is built from 18 residues. Germline CDR1 SGHRS, CDR2 YFSETQ. Per the original data handling: The authors estimated nucleated cell counts from reference gene primer amplification. Assay: immunoSEQ multiplex PCR; the TCRdb copy retains only in-frame clones and omits some. V, J and clone size are those of that table, while D and trimming were read from the DNA. This sample has 250,000 or so clones, with about 87% found just once.

Material: peripheral blood. This receptor was identified in a man in his thirties or forties with COVID-19, enrolled during active disease. The chain recombines TRBV5-1 with TRBJ2-1, with 15 bases identical to TRBD2. CDR3 DNA: TGCGCCAGCAGCTCGGGGACTAGCGGGGGGTCTTACTACAATGAGCAGTTCTTC. This translates into CASSSGTSGGSYYNEQFF. The full variable domain, its missing parts supplied by reference TRBV5-1 and TRBJ2-1, is KAGVTQTPRYLIKTRGQQVTLSCSPISGHRSVSWYQQTPGQGLQFLFEYFSETQRNKGNFPGRFSGRQFSNSRSEMNVSTLELGDSALYLCASSSGTSGGSYYNEQFFGPGTRLTVL.